The 30 T cell receptor beta chains reported below all come from one sample, sequenced in a study of Graves' ophthalmopathy and Graves' hyperthyroidism. As the template, RNA transcripts were used to amplify TCR beta CDR3 regions. In the first round, RT-PCR was carried out with HTBI primers, and a multiplex PCR formed the second round. Via MiXCR, TCRdb re-called the multiplex PCR reads, giving one row per CDR3 protein. The top ten clones hold roughly 3.2% of a sample with hundreds of thousands of distinct CDR3 sequences, approximately 21% of them seen once. Sequencing input: peripheral blood. These receptors all come from a woman in her late teens or twenties with stable Graves' hyperthyroidism.

In its sample, this clonotype was seen many times. The chain has TRBV2 and TRBJ2-5; tentative D call: TRBD1 (5 bases). Trimming removed 6 bases at V and 0 bases at J, with 11 bases between. The CDR3 totals 14 residues. Germline V gene data show CDR1 as SNHLY and CDR2 as FYNNEI. CDR3: CASRGQTYQETQYF. CDR3 nucleotides: TGTGCCAGCAGAGGACAAACGTACCAAGAGACCCAGTACTTC.

Only a few counts were recorded for this clonotype. V usage is TRBV20-1 and J usage is TRBJ1-1; tentatively, D is TRBD1 (5 bases). The CDR3 runs to 15 residues. Germline CDR1 and CDR2: DFQATT and SNEGSKA (reference sequence). Trimming pared 0 bases from V and 7 bases from J, leaving 18 bases between. As DNA, the CDR3 is TGCAGTGCTAGAGATCCGAAGGGGCCGATCCTTGAAGCTTTCTTT. Translating gives CSARDPKGPILEAFF.

The chain recombines TRBV20-1 with TRBJ2-5; TRBD2 aligns across 13 bases. This CDR3 spans 16 amino acids. Germline CDR1 and CDR2: DFQATT and SNEGSKA (reference sequence). The ends lost 3 bases at V and 2 bases at J; junction bases unmatched: 6. CDR3 nucleotides: TGCAGTGCTAGTCCCGGGACTAGCGGGGCGCAAGAGACCCAGTACTTC. The encoded protein is CSASPGTSGAQETQYF.

This clonotype has a count of ten or more. Since no conserved phenylalanine or tryptophan closes the CDR3, a read error is the likely cause. The CDR3 region is CASRVLTGVGTEAFL. The CDR3 DNA reads as TGTGCCAGCAGAGTCTTAACAGGGGTTGGGACTGAAGCTTTCCTT. The V and J genes are TRBV6-6 and TRBJ1-1, with 7 bases identical to TRBD1. V was pared by 6 bases and J by 5 bases, with 12 bases of the junction left unmatched. CDR1 is MNHNY and CDR2 is SVGAGI in the germline V gene (reference sequence). The CDR3 is made up of 15 amino acids.

This clonotype came up many times. The chain has TRBV20-1 and TRBJ1-2; D gene uncertain. With 5 bases removed from V and 2 bases from J, the gap between germline ends came to 21 bases. Germline V CDR1 and CDR2: DFQATT, SNEGSKA (reference sequence). The CDR3 has 16 residues. The CDR3: CSAPPILVRANYGYTF. Written as DNA, the CDR3 is TGCAGTGCTCCACCCATTTTGGTGCGGGCCAACTATGGCTACACCTTC.

In this sample, this clonotype turned up many times. Here the CDR3 DNA reads TGTGCCAGCAGTCCATGGGGGGGGCGGCGAAGGTACGAGCAGTACTTC. Translating gives CASSPWGGRRRYEQYF. The chain has TRBV27 and TRBJ2-7; D perhaps matches TRBD2 (7 bases). The germline CDR1 and CDR2 sequences are MNHEY and SMNVEV (reference sequence). CDR3 length: 16 amino acids. V was trimmed by 5 bases and J by 4 bases, leaving 21 bases between them.

This clonotype was detected only once. Compared with germline, one end of the junction differs, possibly owing to a read error. The genes are TRBV30 and TRBJ2-7; perhaps TRBD1 as D (8 bases). The CDR3 runs 14 residues. Germline CDR1 reads GTSNPN; CDR2 reads SVGIG (reference sequence). CDR3 nucleotide sequence: TGTGCCTGGGGAGCCAAGGACAGGGACTACGAGCTGTACTTC. Protein sequence: CAWGAKDRDYELYF.

This clonotype was counted at least ten times. This sequence joins TRBV28 and TRBJ1-5; D ambiguous. Trimming took 8 bases from V and 3 from J, leaving 32 bases between them. CDR1 and CDR2 from the germline V gene are MDHEN and SYDVKM. The CDR3 is 20 residues long. CDR3 amino acids: CASGEAWTDARLWVNQPQHF. The CDR3 DNA sequence: TGTGCCAGCGGAGAGGCATGGACCGACGCTCGGCTTTGGGTCAATCAGCCCCAGCATTTT.

This clonotype was counted at least ten times. This chain uses TRBV24-1 with TRBJ2-5; D remains unclear. The V end lost 1 base, the J end lost 5 bases, and 10 bases lay between the germline ends. The CDR3 is 14 residues long. Per the germline V gene, CDR1 is KGHDR and CDR2 is SFDVKD. In DNA form, the CDR3 reads TGTGCCACCAGTGATTTAACGGGCGAGGAGACCCAGTACTTC. Translation gives CATSDLTGEETQYF.

This clonotype was picked up a small number of times. This chain joins TRBV19 and TRBJ2-7, with a tentative D call TRBD2 (5 bases). Germline loops: CDR1 LNHDA, CDR2 SQIVND (reference sequence). CDR3 length: 16 residues. The V end lost 5 bases, the J end lost 7 bases, and 24 bases lay between the germline ends. The CDR3 spells CASSRPLGGTRGEQYF. The CDR3 coding sequence is TGTGCCAGTAGTCGGCCATTGGGTGGTACGAGAGGGGAGCAGTACTTC.

This clonotype was detected ten times or more. The chain employs TRBV20-1 and TRBJ2-2, with TRBD2 matching over 10 bases. The CDR3 extends over 16 amino acids. From germline, CDR1 is DFQATT and CDR2 SNEGSKA (reference sequence). J was trimmed by 4 bases and V by 1 base; bases with no gene match: 6. The CDR3, as DNA: TGCAGTGCTAGAGTTTTTCTAGCGGGAGTCACCGGGGAGCTGTTTTTT. Its protein is CSARVFLAGVTGELFF.

This clonotype has a count of ten or more. This sequence joins TRBV30 and TRBJ2-2; possibly TRBD1 for D (6 bases). Germline V CDR1 and CDR2: GTSNPN, SVGIG (reference sequence). The CDR3 extends over 14 amino acids. Trimming cost V 3 bases and J 4 bases, with 12 bases left between them. This chain's CDR3 is CAWRRGQFTGELFF. The CDR3 region has the DNA TGTGCCTGGAGGAGGGGACAATTCACCGGGGAGCTGTTTTTT.

In this sample, this clonotype turned up many times. This rearrangement joins TRBV12-3 or TRBV12-4 to TRBJ2-2, with TRBD2 identical over 7 bases. CDR3 size: 17 residues. J lost 3 bases, V lost 3 bases, and 10 bases had no gene match. The CDR3 bases are TGTGCCAGCAGTTTCATCGGCGGGAGCGGGGACACCGGGGAGCTGTTTTTT. Amino acids: CASSFIGGSGDTGELFF.

The chain joins TRBV15 to TRBJ1-2; 7 bases map to TRBD1. This CDR3 comprises 16 residues. J lost 0 bases, V lost 1 base, and 5 bases had no gene match. Looked up from germline, CDR1 is LNHNV and CDR2 is YYDKDF (reference sequence). CDR3 DNA: TGTGCCACCAGCAGAGCCGTAGACAGGGCTAACTATGGCTACACCTTC. Translating it yields CATSRAVDRANYGYTF.

This clonotype was observed at least ten times. The chain employs TRBV24-1 and TRBJ1-5, with D uncertain. With 6 bases removed from V and 6 bases from J, the gap between germline ends came to 11 bases. Germline CDR1 reads KGHDR; CDR2 reads SFDVKD. This CDR3 is 13 amino acids long. This CDR3 is CATSSGFSQPQHF. DNA of the CDR3: TGTGCCACCAGTAGCGGGTTCTCTCAGCCCCAGCATTTT.

This clonotype was seen repeatedly, ten times or more. V and J are TRBV11-2 and TRBJ2-7; 7 positions agree with TRBD1. Per germline, CDR1 SGHAT and CDR2 FQNNGV. V dropped 4 bases and J dropped 6; count of bases not matched to a gene: 12. The CDR3 extends over 15 amino acids. The DNA of the CDR3 is TGTGCCAGCAGCTCCACAGGGGATCTCGGATTCGAGCAGTACTTC. Protein product: CASSSTGDLGFEQYF.

Points on this clonotype: This clone may be a read error of a much larger clone one base away. Because it lacks the conserved phenylalanine or tryptophan at the end, this CDR3 is likely a read error. Here the CDR3 DNA reads TGTGCCAGCAGCTTCGGAGACAGAGCCTACGAGCAGTACTAC. Amino acid sequence: CASSFGDRAYEQYY. This chain uses TRBV7-2 with TRBJ2-7, with D maybe TRBD1 (5 bases). The V gene lost 3 bases and the J gene lost 2 bases, with 11 bases spanning the gap. CDR1 and CDR2 (germline): SGHTA, FQGNSA. The CDR3 totals 14 residues.

In its sample, this clonotype was seen many times. The chain recombines TRBV7-3 with TRBJ2-7; TRBD1 matches at 8 bases. Per the germline V gene, CDR1 is SGHTA and CDR2 is FQGTGA. V was pared by 5 bases and J by 6 bases, with 9 bases of the junction left unmatched. CDR3 length: 14 residues. CDR3 coding DNA: TGTGCCAGCAGCCCCACCGGGACAGGAAGCGAGCAGTACTTC. It is translated as CASSPTGTGSEQYF.

This clonotype was picked up many times. V is TRBV28 and J is TRBJ1-1, with D unclear. Germline CDR1 is MDHEN and CDR2 is SYDVKM. This CDR3 is 12 amino acids long. V was pared by 2 bases and J by 6 bases, with 7 bases between. CDR3 nucleotides: TGTGCCAGCAGTTTAATGGGTGCTGAAGCTTTCTTT. It specifies CASSLMGAEAFF.

This clonotype was seen ten or more times. This chain uses TRBV24-1 with TRBJ2-6; no reliable D call. The germline V gene encodes CDR1 KGHDR and CDR2 SFDVKD. The length of the CDR3 is 13 residues. Trimming took off 5 bases at V and 0 bases at J, with 1 base between the two ends. CDR3 coding DNA: TGTGCCACCAGTGCCTCTGGGGCCAACGTCCTGACTTTC. Its translation is CATSASGANVLTF.

Many counts were recorded for this clonotype. This sequence joins TRBV4-1 and TRBJ1-2; 9 nucleotides align to TRBD1. Germline trimming cut 3 bases from V and 6 bases from J; bases unmatched to any gene: 11. Germline V gives CDR1 MGHRA, CDR2 YSYEKL. The CDR3 covers 16 residues. This CDR3 reads CASSQYSGTGRNGYTF. The CDR3 DNA sequence: TGCGCCAGCAGCCAGTATTCCGGGACAGGGAGGAATGGCTACACCTTC.

This clonotype turned up a few times. The chain employs TRBV29-1 and TRBJ1-2; D uncertain. The CDR3 extends over 12 amino acids. Trimming removed 5 bases at V and 4 bases at J, with 11 bases between. The V gene's germline CDR1 is SQVTM and CDR2 ANQGSEA. The CDR3 here is CSVTGRLYGYTF. The CDR3 nucleotides are TGCAGCGTTACGGGCAGGCTCTATGGCTACACCTTC.

This clonotype was observed at least ten times. This rearrangement joins TRBV30 to TRBJ1-2, with D hard to call. In germline, CDR1 is GTSNPN, CDR2 SVGIG (reference sequence). V was pared by 0 bases and J by 2 bases, with 4 bases between. This CDR3 is 12 amino acids long. CDR3 in amino acids: CAWSVRNYGYTF. The DNA of the CDR3 is TGTGCCTGGAGTGTACGAAACTATGGCTACACCTTC.

Ten or more counts support this clonotype. This chain connects TRBV12-3 or TRBV12-4 to TRBJ2-7; 9 bases are a match to TRBD2. CDR3 length: 13 amino acids. The V and J ends lost 6 bases and 3 bases, in that order; junction bases with no gene match: 3. CDR3 in amino acids: CASSLTSGYEQYF. For the CDR3, the DNA is TGTGCCAGCAGCCTGACTAGCGGCTACGAGCAGTACTTC.

Worth noting for this clonotype: One end of the junction fails to match germline, which may point to a read error. V is TRBV11-2 and J is TRBJ1-2; 7 bases fit TRBD1. Germline V lookup: CDR1 SGHAT, CDR2 FQNNGV. The CDR3 consists of 15 residues. This CDR3 reads CASSYQDRANYGYTF. The CDR3 DNA reads TGTGCCAGCAGCTACCAAGACAGGGCGAACTATGGCTACACCTTT.

This clonotype occurred many times. The chain joins TRBV20-1 to TRBJ1-5, with D possibly matching TRBD1 (5 bases). This CDR3 has 14 residues. The V and J ends lost 0 bases and 1 base respectively, with 7 bases between them. CDR1 is DFQATT, CDR2 SNEGSKA, per germline (reference sequence). The CDR3 loop reads CSARDWGSNQPQHF. The CDR3 bases are TGCAGTGCTAGAGATTGGGGGAGCAATCAGCCCCAGCATTTT.

This clonotype has ten or more counts. The chain uses TRBV30 and TRBJ1-1; tentatively, D is TRBD1 (6 bases). Germline CDR1 GTSNPN, CDR2 SVGIG (reference sequence). The CDR3 loop spans 15 amino acids. V was cut by 2 bases and J by 0 bases, with 13 bases left in between. In DNA, the CDR3 is TGTGCCTGGAGTAAGGGGGTTAGCATGAACACTGAAGCTTTCTTT. As protein: CAWSKGVSMNTEAFF.

The rearrangement uses TRBV30 and TRBJ2-7, with 7 bases lining up with TRBD1. This CDR3 spans 12 amino acids. J lost 2 bases, V lost 5 bases, and 3 bases had no gene match. Germline V gene lookup returns CDR1 GTSNPN and CDR2 SVGIG (reference sequence). Here the CDR3 reads CAWGDRAYEQYF. The CDR3 nucleotides read TGTGCCTGGGGAGACAGGGCCTACGAGCAGTACTTC.

At least ten counts were recorded for this clonotype. The V gene is TRBV27, the J gene TRBJ2-4, with 7 positions matching TRBD2. The CDR3 is made up of 15 amino acids. V shed 2 bases, J shed 2 bases, and the junction held 3 bases outside the gene matches. The germline gives CDR1 MNHEY, CDR2 SMNVEV (reference sequence). CDR3 sequence reads: CASSLSGTTKNIQYF. The CDR3 DNA reads as TGTGCCAGCAGTTTAAGCGGGACGACCAAAAACATTCAGTACTTC.

This clonotype was picked up many times. This chain links TRBV4-3 with TRBJ1-2, with unresolved D. Germline V gene sequence: CDR1 LGHNA, CDR2 YSLEER. Trimming removed 0 bases from V and 6 bases from J, with 14 bases in between. The CDR3 length is 15 residues. Here the CDR3 reads CASSQDPTVLHGYTF. The CDR3 DNA sequence: TGCGCCAGCAGCCAAGATCCAACGGTTCTTCATGGCTACACCTTC.